A selection of T cell receptor beta chains follows, all from one sample in a study of blood T cell repertoires in COVID-19. Assay used: immunoSEQ multiplex PCR; TCRdb lists only in-frame clones, some missing. Altogether approximately 310,000 clones are present, about 87% being singletons, with the ten largest covering approximately 7.8%. Sequenced material: peripheral blood. Source of these receptors: a woman between 50 and 59 years old who had recovered from COVID-19. CDR3s include the opening cysteine and the closing phenylalanine or tryptophan. D genes are given only for firm matches. Size is omitted from some rows. Given values are once, few, many or a class for expanded clones.

CDR3aa,CDR3nt,len,v_gene,abundance,d_gene,j_gene
CASSYRGLHQPQHF,TGTGCCAGCAGCTACAGGGGGCTGCATCAGCCCCAGCATTTT,14,TRBV7-2,once,TRBD1,TRBJ1-5
CASSIDIAGEVNEQFF,TGTGCCAGTAGTATAGATATAGCGGGAGAGGTCAATGAGCAGTTCTTC,16,TRBV19,.,TRBD2,TRBJ2-1
CASSYQGQGTGNTIYF,TGTGCCAGCAGTTACCAGGGACAGGGAACCGGAAACACCATATATTTT,16,TRBV6-6,.,TRBD1,TRBJ1-3
CASSFSRRGNGYTF,TGTGCCAGCAGCTTTTCCAGACGCGGGAATGGCTACACCTTC,14,TRBV5-4,.,.,TRBJ1-2
CASSYLASPDTQYF,TGTGCCAGCAGCTACCTAGCTTCCCCCGATACGCAGTATTTT,14,TRBV2,.,.,TRBJ2-3
CSWPGGTQYF,TGCAGCTGGCCCGGGGGAACGCAGTATTTT,10,TRBV20-1,.,.,TRBJ2-3
CATSRTSPYTDTQYF,TGTGCCACCAGCCGGACTAGCCCGTACACAGATACGCAGTATTTT,15,TRBV15,.,TRBD2,TRBJ2-3
CSVETNSGRGQFF,TGCAGCGTTGAAACCAATAGCGGGAGAGGGCAGTTCTTC,13,TRBV29-1,.,TRBD2,TRBJ2-1
CAISGLAGGSGDTQYF,TGTGCCATCAGTGGGCTAGCGGGAGGTTCGGGCGATACGCAGTATTTT,16,TRBV10-3,once,TRBD2,TRBJ2-3
CATSRTGTGNSPLHF,TGTGCCACCAGCAGGACCGGGACAGGGAATTCACCCCTCCACTTT,15,TRBV15,few,TRBD1,TRBJ1-6
CASSIFSGGDHYEQYF,TGTGCCAGTAGTATATTTTCGGGAGGTGATCACTACGAGCAGTACTTC,16,TRBV19,.,TRBD2,TRBJ2-7
CASSPGQGARQPQHF,TGTGCCAGTAGTCCGGGACAGGGGGCTCGGCAGCCCCAGCATTTT,15,TRBV19,.,TRBD1,TRBJ1-5
CSASRGGRYTEAFF,TGCAGTGCTAGTCGGGGTGGCCGTTACACTGAAGCTTTCTTT,14,TRBV20-1,.,.,TRBJ1-1
CASSLESGSSYEQYF,TGTGCCAGCAGCTTAGAAAGCGGGAGCTCCTACGAGCAGTACTTC,15,TRBV7-2,.,TRBD2,TRBJ2-7